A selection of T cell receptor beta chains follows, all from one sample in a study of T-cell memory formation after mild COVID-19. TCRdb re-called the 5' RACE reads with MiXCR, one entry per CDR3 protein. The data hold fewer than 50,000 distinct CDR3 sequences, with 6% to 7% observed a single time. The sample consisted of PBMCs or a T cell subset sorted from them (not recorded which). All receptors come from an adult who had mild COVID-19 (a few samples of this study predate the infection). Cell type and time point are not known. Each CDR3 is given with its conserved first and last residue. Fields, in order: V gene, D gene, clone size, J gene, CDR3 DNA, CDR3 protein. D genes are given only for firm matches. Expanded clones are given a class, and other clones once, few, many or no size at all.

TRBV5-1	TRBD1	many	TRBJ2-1	TGCGCCAGCAGTGCGGGACAGGGGTTCTACAATGAGCAGTTCTTC	CASSAGQGFYNEQFF
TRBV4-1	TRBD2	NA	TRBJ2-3	TGCGCCAGCAGCCCGGGGGCGGGGGGTGGTGATACGCAGTATTTT	CASSPGAGGGDTQYF
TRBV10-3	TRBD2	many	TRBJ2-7	TGTGCCATCAGTGACTCGACTAGCGGGAGGTCTAACGAGCAGTACTTC	CAISDSTSGRSNEQYF
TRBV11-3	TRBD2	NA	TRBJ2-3	TGTGCCAGCAGACCGGGACTAGCGGGGGGGTATGACACAGATACGCAGTATTTT	CASRPGLAGGYDTDTQYF
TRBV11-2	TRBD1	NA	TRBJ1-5	TGTGCCAGCAGCTTAGAGGGGACAGGGAGCAATCAGCCCCAGCATTTT	CASSLEGTGSNQPQHF
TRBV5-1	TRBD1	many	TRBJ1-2	TGCGCCAGCAGCCCCCGGGACAGGGACCTTTATGGCTACACCTTC	CASSPRDRDLYGYTF
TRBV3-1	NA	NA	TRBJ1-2	TGTGCCAGCAGCCCCCTTAGGGGGGATGGCTACACCTTC	CASSPLRGDGYTF
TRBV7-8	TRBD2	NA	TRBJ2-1	TGTGCCAGCAGCCCGGGGACTAGCGGGAGTTTCACCTACAATGAGCAGTTCTTC	CASSPGTSGSFTYNEQFF
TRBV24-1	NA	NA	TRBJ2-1	TGTGCCACCAGTGATCCTCCGGGGACCCCCCAAGGAAATGAGCAGTTCTTC	CATSDPPGTPQGNEQFF
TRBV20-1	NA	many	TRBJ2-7	TGCAGTGCTAGAGGTGCCCCAGGGGACACCTACGAGCAGTACTTC	CSARGAPGDTYEQYF
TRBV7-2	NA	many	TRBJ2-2	TGTGCCAGCAGCTTAGATCCAGGGTTGTATACCGGGGAGCTGTTTTTT	CASSLDPGLYTGELFF
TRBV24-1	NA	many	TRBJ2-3	TGTGCCACCAGTGATTCGGCCAAACGGGGGACAGATACGCAGTATTTT	CATSDSAKRGTDTQYF
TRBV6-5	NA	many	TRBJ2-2	TGTGCCAGCAGCTACAGCAGGAATAGGGGCGGGGAGCTGTTTTTT	CASSYSRNRGGELFF
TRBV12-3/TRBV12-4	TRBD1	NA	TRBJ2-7	TGTGCCAGCAGTCCCGGGGACAGTCCCGGGGAGCAGTACTTC	CASSPGDSPGEQYF
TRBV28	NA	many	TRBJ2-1	TGTGCCAGCAGCCTCGCCCCTAAGCAGTTCTTC	CASSLAPKQFF
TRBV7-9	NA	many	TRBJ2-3	TGTGCCAGCAGCCCGACCGGGGGAGGCACAGATACGCAGTATTTT	CASSPTGGGTDTQYF
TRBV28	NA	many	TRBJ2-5	TGTGCCAGCGATAAATTGTCTGTTACAAACCAAGAGACCCAGTACTTC	CASDKLSVTNQETQYF
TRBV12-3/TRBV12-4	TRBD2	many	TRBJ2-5	TGTGCCAGCAGCCGCGGGGGGGCGGAGACCCAGTACTTC	CASSRGGAETQYF
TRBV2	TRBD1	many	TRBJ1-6	TGTGCCAGCAGATGGGACAGCACCCTTAATTCACCCCTCCACTTT	CASRWDSTLNSPLHF
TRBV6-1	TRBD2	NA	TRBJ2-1	TGTGCCAGCAGTGAATCAAGACTAGCGGGAGAAAATGAGCAGTTCTTC	CASSESRLAGENEQFF
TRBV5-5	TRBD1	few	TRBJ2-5	TGTGCCAGCAGGGACCGGGACAGGGGTCAAGAGACCCAGTACTTC	CASRDRDRGQETQYF
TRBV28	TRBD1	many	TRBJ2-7	TGTGCCAGCAGTTCCGGGACAGGGGGCTTCTACGAGCAGTACTTC	CASSSGTGGFYEQYF
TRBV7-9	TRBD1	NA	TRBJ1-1	TGTGCCAGCAGCTTTCGACAGGGCACTGAAGCTTTCTTT	CASSFRQGTEAFF
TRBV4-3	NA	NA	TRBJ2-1	TGCGCCAGCAGCCAAGACGGGGGGCCCTACAATGAGCAGTTCTTC	CASSQDGGPYNEQFF
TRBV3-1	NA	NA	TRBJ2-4	TGTGCCAGCAGCCAAGATGTCAGGGCGGGCATTCAGTACTTC	CASSQDVRAGIQYF
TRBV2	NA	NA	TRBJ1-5	TGTGCCAGCAGACGACTTAGCAATCAGCCCCAGCATTTT	CASRRLSNQPQHF
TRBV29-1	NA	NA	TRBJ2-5	TGCAGCGTTCACGGCGCGGAGACCCAGTACTTC	CSVHGAETQYF
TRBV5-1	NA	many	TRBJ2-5	TGCGCCAGCAGCAGCCAAGGACAGAGTCAAGAGACCCAGTACTTC	CASSSQGQSQETQYF
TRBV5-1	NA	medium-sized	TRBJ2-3	TGCGCCAGCAGCCTCACAGGGACCGATACGCAGTATTTT	CASSLTGTDTQYF
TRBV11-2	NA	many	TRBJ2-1	TGTGCCAGCAGCTTAGCAGTCGATCGGAGGAATGAGCAGTTCTTC	CASSLAVDRRNEQFF
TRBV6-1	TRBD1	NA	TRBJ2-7	TGTGCCAGCAGTACACAGGGGGCCCTAGGAAACGAGCAGTACTTC	CASSTQGALGNEQYF
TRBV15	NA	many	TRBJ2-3	TGTGCCACCAGCCCCAGAGGAGATACGCAGTATTTT	CATSPRGDTQYF
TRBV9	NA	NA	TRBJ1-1	TGTGCCAGCAGCCCCTCGTCTGCGGGGTCCGAAGCTTTCTTT	CASSPSSAGSEAFF
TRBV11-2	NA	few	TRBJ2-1	TGTGCCAGCAGCTTAGGTCGCCACGTCGCGGGGGAGCAGTTCTTC	CASSLGRHVAGEQFF
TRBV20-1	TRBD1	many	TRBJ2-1	TGCAGTGCAAGTTCCGGGACAGCGTTTTACAATGAGCAGTTCTTC	CSASSGTAFYNEQFF
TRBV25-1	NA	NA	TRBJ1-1	TGTGCCAGCAGTGGCCAGGCGGACACTGAAGCTTTCTTT	CASSGQADTEAFF
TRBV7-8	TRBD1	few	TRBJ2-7	TGTGCCAGCAGCTATTCCGGGACAGGGCCCCACTACGAGCAGTACTTC	CASSYSGTGPHYEQYF
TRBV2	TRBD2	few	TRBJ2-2	TGTGCCAGCAGTCATAGCGGGGCTGACACCGGGGAGCTGTTTTTT	CASSHSGADTGELFF
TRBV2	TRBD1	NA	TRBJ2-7	TGTGCCAGCAGTATCGACAGGGACGAGCAGTACTTC	CASSIDRDEQYF
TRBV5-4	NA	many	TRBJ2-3	TGTGCCAGCAGCTACAAAGATACGCAGTATTTT	CASSYKDTQYF
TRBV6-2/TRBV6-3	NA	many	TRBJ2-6	TGTGCCAGCAGTCGGGGTTCTGGGGCCAACGTCCTGACTTTC	CASSRGSGANVLTF
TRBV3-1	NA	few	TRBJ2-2	TGTGCCAGCAGCGCTCAGGGTATTGTGGCCGGGGAGCTGTTTTTT	CASSAQGIVAGELFF
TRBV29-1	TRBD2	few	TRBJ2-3	TGCAGCGCTAGACTAGCGAGGGGCACAGATACGCAGTATTTT	CSARLARGTDTQYF
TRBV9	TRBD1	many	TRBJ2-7	TGTGCCAGCAGCGCCTCCGGGACAGGGGCATACGAGCAGTACTTC	CASSASGTGAYEQYF
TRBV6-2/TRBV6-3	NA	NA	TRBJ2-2	TGTGCCAGAACCCATGCACGTAGCGCCGGGGAGCTGTTTTTT	CARTHARSAGELFF
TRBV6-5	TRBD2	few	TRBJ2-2	TGTGCCAGCAGTTCCCCCGGACTAGCGCTTCGCGGGGAGCTGTTTTTT	CASSSPGLALRGELFF
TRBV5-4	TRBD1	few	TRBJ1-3	TGTGCCAGCAGCTCGACAGGGGGTTCATCCTCTGGAAACACCATATATTTT	CASSSTGGSSSGNTIYF
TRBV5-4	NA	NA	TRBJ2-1	TGTGCCAGCAGCTCCCAGCGGGAGCAGTTCTTC	CASSSQREQFF
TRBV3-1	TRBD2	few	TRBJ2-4	TGTGCCAGCAGCCGGCGGACCGGGACTAGCGGGAGAGAACAGTACTTC	CASSRRTGTSGREQYF
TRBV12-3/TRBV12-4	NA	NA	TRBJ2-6	TGTGCCAGCCGGTGGTCGGGAGGGGCCAACGTCCTGACTTTC	CASRWSGGANVLTF
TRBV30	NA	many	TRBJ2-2	TGTGCCTGGAACAGGGAAACCACCGGGGAGCTGTTTTTT	CAWNRETTGELFF
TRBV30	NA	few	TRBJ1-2	TGTGCCTGGAGTGTACCAACCCAGGCTAACTATGGCTACACCTTC	CAWSVPTQANYGYTF
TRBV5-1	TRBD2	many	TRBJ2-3	TGCGCCAGCAGCTTTGGACTAGCGGCGGGAGATACGCAGTATTTT	CASSFGLAAGDTQYF
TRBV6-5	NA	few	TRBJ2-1	TGTGCCAGCAGGGGGGGGGCCGTCTACAATGAGCAGTTCTTC	CASRGGAVYNEQFF
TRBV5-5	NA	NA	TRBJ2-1	TGTGCCAGCAGCCCGGTCGGGTCGAGGGGGAGCTCCTACAATGAGCAGTTCTTC	CASSPVGSRGSSYNEQFF
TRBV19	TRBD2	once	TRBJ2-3	TGTGCCAGTAGTAGGACTAGCGGGGGGGCCATGGATACGCAGTATTTT	CASSRTSGGAMDTQYF
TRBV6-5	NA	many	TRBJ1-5	TGTGCCACCTCCCCCGGGATGGGCAATCAGCCCCAGCATTTT	CATSPGMGNQPQHF
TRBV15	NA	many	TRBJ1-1	TGTGCCACCAGCAGAGGCCGCGGGGGACAGAACACTGAAGCTTTCTTT	CATSRGRGGQNTEAFF
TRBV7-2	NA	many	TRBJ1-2	TGTGCCAGCAGCTCGGGACCCCCAACTCATGGCTACACCTTC	CASSSGPPTHGYTF